This T cell receptor beta chain was documented in a study of CD8+ T cells in alopecia areata. Study at large: Treated patients took oral tofacitinib at 5 to 10 mg twice daily.

Described treatment: oral pan-JAK inhibitor, 5-10 mg twice daily. CDR3 size: 14 residues. In germline, CDR1 is SGHDT, CDR2 YYEEEE. V shed 4 bases and J shed 3 bases, with 11 bases lying between them. cDNA reverse transcribed from extracted RNA served as the sequencing template. The repertoire was sequenced with immunoSEQ multiplex PCR; TCRdb's copy has only in-frame clones and lacks some. The sample carries 150,000 to 200,000 clones, roughly 65% recorded once. Sequenced material: CD4+ T cells sorted from blood, taken at week 4, from a patient treated with tofacitinib. This sequence originates from a human donor with alopecia areata. The rearrangement links TRBV5-6 to TRBJ1-5; unclear D gene. CDR3 amino acids: CASSALADNQPQHF. CDR3 coding DNA: TGTGCCAGCAGCGCTTTGGCAGACAATCAGCCCCAGCATTTT.